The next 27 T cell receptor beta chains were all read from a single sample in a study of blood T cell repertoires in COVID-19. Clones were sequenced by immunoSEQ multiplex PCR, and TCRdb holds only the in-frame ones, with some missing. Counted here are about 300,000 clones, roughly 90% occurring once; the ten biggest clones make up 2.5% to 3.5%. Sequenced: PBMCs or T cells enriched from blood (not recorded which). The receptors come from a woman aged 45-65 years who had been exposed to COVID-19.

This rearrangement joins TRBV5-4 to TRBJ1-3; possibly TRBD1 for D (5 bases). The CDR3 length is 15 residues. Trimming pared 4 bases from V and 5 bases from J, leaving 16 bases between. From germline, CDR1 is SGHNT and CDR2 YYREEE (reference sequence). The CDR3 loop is CASSLGQGPRNTIYF. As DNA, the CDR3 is TGTGCCAGCAGCCTAGGACAAGGGCCTAGAAACACCATATATTTT.

CDR3 DNA: TGCGCCAGCAGCCAGATCGGGGGGGGCTACACCTTC. Translation: CASSQIGGGYTF. The chain links TRBV4-1 to TRBJ1-2; possible D gene TRBD1, 5 bases. Germline V gives CDR1 MGHRA, CDR2 YSYEKL. The V and J ends lost 3 bases and 8 bases respectively, with 10 bases between them. This CDR3 is 12 amino acids long.

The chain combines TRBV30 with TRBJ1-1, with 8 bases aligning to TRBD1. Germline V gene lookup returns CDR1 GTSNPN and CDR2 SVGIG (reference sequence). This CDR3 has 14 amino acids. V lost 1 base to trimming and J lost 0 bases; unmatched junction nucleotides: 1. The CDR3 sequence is CAWSGQGMNTEAFF. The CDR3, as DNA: TGTGCCTGGAGTGGACAGGGGATGAACACTGAAGCTTTCTTT.

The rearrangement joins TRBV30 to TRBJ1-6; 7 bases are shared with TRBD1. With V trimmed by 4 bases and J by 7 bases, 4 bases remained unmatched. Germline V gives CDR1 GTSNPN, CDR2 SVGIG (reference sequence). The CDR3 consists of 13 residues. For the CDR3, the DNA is TGTGCCTGGAAATTAGGGGGCAATTCACCCCTCCACTTT. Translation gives CAWKLGGNSPLHF.

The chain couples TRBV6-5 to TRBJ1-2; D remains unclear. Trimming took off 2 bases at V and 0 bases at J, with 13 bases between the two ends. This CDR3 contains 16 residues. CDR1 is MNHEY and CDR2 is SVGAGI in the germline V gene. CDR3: CASSYPLDWANYGYTF. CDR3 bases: TGTGCCAGCAGTTACCCCTTGGACTGGGCTAACTATGGCTACACCTTC.

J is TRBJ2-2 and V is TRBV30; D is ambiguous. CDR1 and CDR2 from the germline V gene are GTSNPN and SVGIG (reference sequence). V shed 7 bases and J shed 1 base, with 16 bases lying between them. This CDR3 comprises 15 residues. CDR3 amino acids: CAFLWASVNTGELFF. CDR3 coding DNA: TGTGCCTTCTTATGGGCCAGTGTGAACACCGGGGAGCTGTTTTTT.

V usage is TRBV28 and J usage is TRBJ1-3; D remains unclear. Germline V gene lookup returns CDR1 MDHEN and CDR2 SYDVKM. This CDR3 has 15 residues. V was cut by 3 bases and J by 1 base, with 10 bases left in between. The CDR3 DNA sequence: TGTGCCAGCAGTTTGGCCCCAGTGTCTGGAAACACCATATATTTT. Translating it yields CASSLAPVSGNTIYF. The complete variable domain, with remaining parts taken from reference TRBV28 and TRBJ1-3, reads DVKVTQSSRYLVKRTGEKVFLECVQDMDHENMFWYRQDPGLGLRLIYFSYDVKMKEKGDIPEGYSVSREKKERFSLILESASTNQTSMYLCASSLAPVSGNTIYFGEGSWLTVV.

The DNA of the CDR3 is TGTGCCAGCAGTGCTTACAGATCGACCTATAATTCACCCCTCCACTTT. It yields the protein CASSAYRSTYNSPLHF. The chain carries TRBV6-1 and TRBJ1-6; D unclear. Per germline, CDR1 MNHNS and CDR2 SASEGT. V was pared by 4 bases and J by 2 bases, with 12 bases between. The CDR3 has 16 residues.

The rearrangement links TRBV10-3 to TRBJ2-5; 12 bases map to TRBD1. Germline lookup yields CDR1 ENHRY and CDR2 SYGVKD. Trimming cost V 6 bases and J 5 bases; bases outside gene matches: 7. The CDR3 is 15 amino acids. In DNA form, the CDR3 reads TGTGCCATCAGGCCGGGACAGGGGGCGACGGAGACCCAGTACTTC. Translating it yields CAIRPGQGATETQYF.

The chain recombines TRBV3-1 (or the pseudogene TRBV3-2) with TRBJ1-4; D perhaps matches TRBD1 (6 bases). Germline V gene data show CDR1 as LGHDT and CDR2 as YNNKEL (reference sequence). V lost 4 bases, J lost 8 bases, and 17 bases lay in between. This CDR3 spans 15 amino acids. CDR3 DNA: TGTGCCAGCAGCCTCCGGACAGTAGTTGGCGAAAAACTGTTTTTT. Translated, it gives CASSLRTVVGEKLFF.

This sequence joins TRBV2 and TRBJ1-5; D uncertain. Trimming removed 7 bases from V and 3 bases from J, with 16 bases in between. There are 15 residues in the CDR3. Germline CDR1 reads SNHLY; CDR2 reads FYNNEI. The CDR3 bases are TGTGCCAGCAACCAGGCCCGAACTTCCAATCAGCCCCAGCATTTT. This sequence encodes CASNQARTSNQPQHF.

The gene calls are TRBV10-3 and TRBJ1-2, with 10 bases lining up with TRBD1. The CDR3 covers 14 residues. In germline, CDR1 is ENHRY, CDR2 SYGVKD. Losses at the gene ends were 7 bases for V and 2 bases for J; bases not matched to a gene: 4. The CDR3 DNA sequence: TGTGCCATCACCTGGACAGGGGGGAACTATGGCTACACCTTC. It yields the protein CAITWTGGNYGYTF.

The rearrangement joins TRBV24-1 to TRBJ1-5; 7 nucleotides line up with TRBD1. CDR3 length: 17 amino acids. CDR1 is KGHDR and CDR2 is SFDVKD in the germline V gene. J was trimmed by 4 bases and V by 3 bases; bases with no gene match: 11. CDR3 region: CATSDKPRGMVNQPQHF. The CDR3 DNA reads TGTGCCACCAGTGATAAACCCAGGGGGATGGTGAATCAGCCCCAGCATTTT.

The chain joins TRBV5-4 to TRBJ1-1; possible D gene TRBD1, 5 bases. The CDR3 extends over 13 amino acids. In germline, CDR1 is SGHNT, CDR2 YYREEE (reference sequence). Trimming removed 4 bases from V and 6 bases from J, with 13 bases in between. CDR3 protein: CASSQGPGAEAFF. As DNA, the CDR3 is TGTGCCAGCAGCCAAGGACCGGGGGCTGAAGCTTTCTTT.

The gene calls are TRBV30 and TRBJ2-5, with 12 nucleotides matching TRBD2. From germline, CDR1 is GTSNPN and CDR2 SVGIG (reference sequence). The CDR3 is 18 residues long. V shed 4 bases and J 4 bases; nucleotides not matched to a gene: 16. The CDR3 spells CAWIPPRTSGVRLETQYF. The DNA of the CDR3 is TGTGCCTGGATCCCCCCTCGGACTAGCGGGGTTCGCCTAGAGACCCAGTACTTC.

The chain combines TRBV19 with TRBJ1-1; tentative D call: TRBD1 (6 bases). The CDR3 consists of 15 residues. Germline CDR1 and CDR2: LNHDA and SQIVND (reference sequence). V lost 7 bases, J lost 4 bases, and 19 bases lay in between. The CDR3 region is CASKGVGGQGTEAFF. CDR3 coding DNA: TGTGCCAGTAAGGGGGTTGGGGGCCAGGGCACTGAAGCTTTCTTT.

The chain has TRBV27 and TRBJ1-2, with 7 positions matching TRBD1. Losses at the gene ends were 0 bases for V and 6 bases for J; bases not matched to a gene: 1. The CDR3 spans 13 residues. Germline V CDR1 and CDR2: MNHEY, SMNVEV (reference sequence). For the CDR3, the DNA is TGTGCCAGCAGTTTATCACAGGGGCATGGCTACACCTTC. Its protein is CASSLSQGHGYTF.

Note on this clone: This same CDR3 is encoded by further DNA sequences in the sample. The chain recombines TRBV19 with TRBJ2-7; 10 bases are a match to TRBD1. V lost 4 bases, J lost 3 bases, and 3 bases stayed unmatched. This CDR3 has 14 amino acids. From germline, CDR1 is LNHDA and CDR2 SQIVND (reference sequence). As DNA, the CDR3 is TGTGCCAGTAGTACTAGGACAGGGGGCTACGAGCAGTACTTC. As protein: CASSTRTGGYEQYF.

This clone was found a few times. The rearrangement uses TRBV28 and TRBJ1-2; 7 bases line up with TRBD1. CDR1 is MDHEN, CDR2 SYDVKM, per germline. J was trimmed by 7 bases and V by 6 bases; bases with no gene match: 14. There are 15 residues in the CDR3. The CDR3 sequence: CASRRTGVTWGGYTF. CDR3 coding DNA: TGTGCCAGCAGACGTACAGGGGTCACCTGGGGTGGCTACACCTTC.

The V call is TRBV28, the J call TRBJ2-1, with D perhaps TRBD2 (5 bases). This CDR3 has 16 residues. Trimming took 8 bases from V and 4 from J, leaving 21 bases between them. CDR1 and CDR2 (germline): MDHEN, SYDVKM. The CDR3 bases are TGTGCCAGCCAGACGTATGAGGGCCACATATACAATGAGCAGTTCTTC. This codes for CASQTYEGHIYNEQFF.

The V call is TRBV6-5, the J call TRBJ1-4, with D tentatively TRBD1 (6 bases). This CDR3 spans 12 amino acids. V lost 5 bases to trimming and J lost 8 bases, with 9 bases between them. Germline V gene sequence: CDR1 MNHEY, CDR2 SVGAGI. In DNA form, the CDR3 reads TGTGCCAGCAGTACTCAGGGGGAAAAACTGTTTTTT. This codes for CASSTQGEKLFF.

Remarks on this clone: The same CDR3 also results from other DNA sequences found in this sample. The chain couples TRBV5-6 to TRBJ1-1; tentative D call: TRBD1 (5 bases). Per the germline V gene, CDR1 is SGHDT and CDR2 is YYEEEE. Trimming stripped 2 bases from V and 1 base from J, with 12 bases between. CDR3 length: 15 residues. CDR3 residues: CASSLTGRANTEAFF. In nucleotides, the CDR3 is TGTGCCAGCAGCTTAACTGGCAGGGCGAACACTGAAGCTTTCTTT.

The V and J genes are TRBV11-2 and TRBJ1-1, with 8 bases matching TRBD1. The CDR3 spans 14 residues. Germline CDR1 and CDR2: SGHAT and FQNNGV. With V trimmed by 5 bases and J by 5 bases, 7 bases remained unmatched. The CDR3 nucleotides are TGTGCCAGCAGCCCAGGACAGGGAAATACTGAAGCTTTCTTT. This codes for CASSPGQGNTEAFF.

The CDR3 loop is CAWRFSGAGNSPLHF. The CDR3 region has the DNA TGTGCCTGGCGATTTTCTGGGGCTGGAAATTCACCCCTCCACTTT. The rearrangement joins TRBV30 to TRBJ1-6, with D tentatively TRBD1 (5 bases). The germline V and J ends were trimmed by 5 bases and 7 bases, with 18 bases remaining between them. The germline V gene has CDR1 GTSNPN and CDR2 SVGIG (reference sequence). The CDR3 runs 15 residues.

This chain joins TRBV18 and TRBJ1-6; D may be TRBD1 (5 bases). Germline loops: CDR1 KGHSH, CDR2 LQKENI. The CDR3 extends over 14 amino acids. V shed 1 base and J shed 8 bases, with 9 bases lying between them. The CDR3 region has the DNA TGTGCCAGCTCACCACGATCGGGGGATTCACCCCTCCACTTT. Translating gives CASSPRSGDSPLHF.

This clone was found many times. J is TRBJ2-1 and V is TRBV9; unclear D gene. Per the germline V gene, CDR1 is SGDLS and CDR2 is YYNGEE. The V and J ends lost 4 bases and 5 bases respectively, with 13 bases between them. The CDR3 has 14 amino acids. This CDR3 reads CASSRSTPHNEQFF. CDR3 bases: TGTGCCAGCAGCCGATCCACACCTCACAATGAGCAGTTCTTC.

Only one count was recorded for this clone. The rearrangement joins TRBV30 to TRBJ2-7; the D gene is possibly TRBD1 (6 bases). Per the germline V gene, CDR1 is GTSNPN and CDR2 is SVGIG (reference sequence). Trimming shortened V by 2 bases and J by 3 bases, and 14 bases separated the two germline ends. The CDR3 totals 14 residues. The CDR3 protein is CAWSYTGSSYEQYF. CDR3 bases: TGTGCCTGGAGTTATACAGGGTCAAGCTACGAGCAGTACTTC.